The sample holds many counts of the clone carrying this T cell receptor (beta chain). What it recognizes is unknown. This sample was taken from a study of Graves' ophthalmopathy and Graves' hyperthyroidism. Background on the study: Peripheral blood sampling occurred at initial diagnosis, before any treatment.

Amplification of the TCR beta CDR3 regions used RNA transcripts (as template). The first-round RT-PCR employed HTBI primers together with the Qiagen OneStep RT-PCR kit. A multiplex PCR was then performed as the second round. TCRdb re-called the multiplex PCR reads through MiXCR, storing one row per CDR3 protein. The sample has about 420,000 distinct CDR3 sequences, 20% to 25% seen once. Exclusion criteria comprised other autoimmune diseases, uncontrolled infections, pregnancy or lactation in patients. Clinical symptoms, serum thyroxine, TRAb, thyroid ultrasound and orbital computed tomography formed the basis of diagnosis. This CDR3 is built from 13 residues. The germline CDR1 and CDR2 sequences are MNHNS and SASEGT. The V gene end was trimmed by 10 bases and the J gene end by 0 bases; junction bases not matched to a gene: 6. Study conclusions and caveats: With a specificity of around 77% and a sensitivity of 60% to 71%, the model predicted ophthalmopathy progression.

The receptor's source is a woman between 18 and 30 years old with stable Graves' hyperthyroidism. This chain uses TRBV6-1 with TRBJ2-7, with 7 nucleotides matching TRBD1. Sequencing was performed on peripheral blood. CDR3 in amino acids: CATLDRYSYEQYF. CDR3 DNA: TGTGCCACCTTGGACAGGTACTCCTACGAGCAGTACTTC.